The 16 T cell receptor beta chains listed next were all sequenced from one sample in a study of T cell repertoires in cytomegalovirus infection. Using its own MiXCR run on the reads, TCRdb lists one record per CDR3 protein. The repertoire holds under 850,000 distinct CDR3 sequences, with roughly 36% as singletons. The sequenced material came from PBMCs. The receptors were sampled from a human donor in good health (CMV status not recorded). Some clones in this sample may be carry-over from other donors' samples.

A few counts support this clonotype. This chain links TRBV19 with TRBJ2-7, with D unresolved. Germline values: CDR1 LNHDA, CDR2 SQIVND (reference sequence). V dropped 6 bases and J dropped 3 bases, with 18 bases sitting between them. The CDR3 spans 15 residues. The CDR3 protein is CASSSGGFKYYEQYF. Here the CDR3 DNA reads TGTGCCAGTAGCTCTGGCGGATTTAAATACTACGAGCAGTACTTC.

CDR3 sequence reads: CAIRGTSGSNEQFF. The CDR3, as DNA: TGTGCCATCAGGGGGACTAGCGGGTCTAATGAGCAGTTCTTC. This rearrangement joins TRBV10-3 to TRBJ2-1; 12 bases agree with TRBD2. J was trimmed by 7 bases and V by 6 bases; bases with no gene match: 4. Germline V CDR1 and CDR2: ENHRY, SYGVKD. The CDR3 is 14 residues long.

CDR3 DNA: TGCGCCAGCAGCTTTCCCCAGGGACGGGGGGACTACACCTTC. It specifies CASSFPQGRGDYTF. The chain employs TRBV5-1 and TRBJ1-2; the D gene is possibly TRBD1 (5 bases). The germline gives CDR1 SGHRS, CDR2 YFSETQ. CDR3 length: 14 residues. V was clipped by 2 bases and J by 10 bases, with 18 bases between them.

In this sample, this clonotype turned up a few times. This chain connects TRBV7-8 to TRBJ1-5; perhaps TRBD1 as D (6 bases). The length of the CDR3 is 16 residues. The V and J ends lost 5 bases and 3 bases respectively, with 17 bases between them. In germline, CDR1 is SGHVS, CDR2 FQNEAQ. This CDR3 is CASSPNAGAINQPQHF. CDR3 sequence (DNA): TGTGCCAGCAGCCCAAATGCGGGGGCAATCAATCAGCCCCAGCATTTT.

The chain links TRBV20-1 to TRBJ2-3; D ambiguous. V was shortened by 5 bases and J by 0 bases, with 12 bases between the two germline ends. The germline V gene has CDR1 DFQATT and CDR2 SNEGSKA (reference sequence). The CDR3 consists of 14 residues. In DNA form, the CDR3 reads TGCAGTGCTTTCCCTACTACTAGCACAGATACGCAGTATTTT. Its translation: CSAFPTTSTDTQYF.

A word on this clonotype: At one end the junction does not follow the germline gene, possibly because of a read error. The chain employs TRBV4-1 and TRBJ2-4; 10 bases fit TRBD2. Germline CDR1 is MGHRA and CDR2 is YSYEKL. The length of the CDR3 is 18 residues. The CDR3 DNA sequence: TGTGCCAGCAGCCTACCCGGTGGGCTAGCGGGAGTCAAAAACATTCAGTACTTC. This sequence encodes CASSLPGGLAGVKNIQYF.

To note about this clonotype: As the CDR3 is not closed by the conserved phenylalanine or tryptophan, this likely results from a read error. This chain uses TRBV2 with TRBJ2-5; no clear D gene. CDR1 and CDR2 from the germline V gene are SNHLY and FYNNEI. Trimming removed 3 bases from V and 5 bases from J, with 7 bases in between. CDR3 length: 12 residues. The CDR3 spells CASSDTSETQYL. The DNA for the CDR3 is TGTGCCAGCAGTGATACCTCGGAGACCCAGTACTTA.

This clonotype has more than one count but fewer than ten. The chain carries TRBV7-9 and TRBJ1-4, with TRBD1 matching over 7 bases. Germline trimming cut 5 bases from V and 1 base from J; bases unmatched to any gene: 7. The CDR3 contains 16 residues. Per germline, CDR1 SEHNR and CDR2 FQNEAQ (reference sequence). The chain's CDR3 is CASSRGTAGTNEKLFF. In DNA, the CDR3 is TGTGCCAGCAGCCGAGGGACAGCGGGAACTAATGAAAAACTGTTTTTT.

This clonotype was observed a handful of times. This chain joins TRBV28 and TRBJ2-7, with 8 bases that match TRBD2. This CDR3 has 14 residues. Trimming removed 4 bases from V and 0 bases from J; junction bases left unmatched: 2. Per germline, CDR1 MDHEN and CDR2 SYDVKM. CDR3 residues: CASSSAGGSYEQYF. The CDR3 nucleotides are TGTGCCAGCAGTTCCGCGGGGGGCTCCTACGAGCAGTACTTC.

The chain joins TRBV5-6 to TRBJ1-1, with 9 positions matching TRBD1. The V gene end was trimmed by 4 bases and the J gene end by 1 base; junction bases not matched to a gene: 5. The CDR3 covers 15 residues. Germline V gene sequence: CDR1 SGHDT, CDR2 YYEEEE. The DNA of the CDR3 is TGTGCCAGCAGCGGAGCGGGACAGGGGAACACTGAAGCTTTCTTT. Translation gives CASSGAGQGNTEAFF.

The V and J genes are TRBV15 and TRBJ1-2, with D uncertain. Germline CDR1 LNHNV, CDR2 YYDKDF (reference sequence). CDR3 length: 18 amino acids. V lost 0 bases, J lost 0 bases, and 17 bases lay in between. CDR3 loop: CATSRDLPGGSANYGYTF. CDR3 in DNA: TGTGCCACCAGCAGAGATCTCCCAGGCGGATCAGCTAACTATGGCTACACCTTC.

The chain combines TRBV19 with TRBJ2-1; perhaps TRBD2 as D (6 bases). The CDR3 consists of 16 residues. The V end was cut by 5 bases, the J end by 4 bases, with 18 bases between. Germline V gives CDR1 LNHDA, CDR2 SQIVND (reference sequence). CDR3 amino acids: CASSQVIAGKYNEQFF. For the CDR3, the DNA is TGTGCCAGTAGTCAGGTGATTGCGGGGAAATACAATGAGCAGTTCTTC.

The V call is TRBV29-1, the J call TRBJ2-5; perhaps TRBD1 as D (5 bases). The CDR3 length is 12 residues. Trimming removed 3 bases from V and 5 bases from J, with 10 bases in between. Germline CDR1 SQVTM, CDR2 ANQGSEA. For the CDR3, the DNA is TGCAGCGTTGAGTTTTCAGGGGAGACCCAGTACTTC. Translation: CSVEFSGETQYF.

There are many counts of this clonotype. CDR3 DNA sequence: TGTGCCAGCAGCTTGGTGTCAGCGGGAGTGTCGAATGAGCAGTTCTTC. Protein product: CASSLVSAGVSNEQFF. The chain is built from TRBV7-2 and TRBJ2-1; 8 bases fit TRBD2. Germline assignment: CDR1 SGHTA and CDR2 FQGNSA. The CDR3 is made up of 16 amino acids. V was pared by 3 bases and J by 7 bases, with 11 bases of the junction left unmatched. The full variable domain, rest sourced from reference TRBV7-2 and TRBJ2-1, is GAGVSQSPSNKVTEKGKDVELRCDPISGHTALYWYRQSLGQGLEFLIYFQGNSAPDKSGLPSDRFSAERTGGSVSTLTIQRTQQEDSAVYLCASSLVSAGVSNEQFFGPGTRLTVL.

This clonotype was recorded a few times. The V and J genes are TRBV3-1 and TRBJ2-3, with D maybe TRBD2 (5 bases). CDR1 and CDR2 from the germline V gene are LGHDT and YNNKEL (reference sequence). V was trimmed by 4 bases and J by 5 bases, leaving 10 bases between them. The CDR3 covers 13 residues. This chain's CDR3 is CASSPPGIDTQYF. CDR3 coding DNA: TGTGCCAGCAGCCCCCCCGGGATAGATACGCAGTATTTT.

The table lists this clonotype with a few counts. The rearrangement uses TRBV28 and TRBJ2-2; a weak D match, TRBD2 (6 bases). CDR3 length: 16 amino acids. Looked up from germline, CDR1 is MDHEN and CDR2 is SYDVKM. The ends were cut back, 3 bases at V and 6 bases at J, with 17 bases in the middle. The CDR3 loop reads CASSFTHGGRAGELFF. CDR3 in DNA: TGTGCCAGCAGTTTTACCCACGGGGGTCGGGCCGGGGAGCTGTTTTTT.